Shown below are 12 T cell receptor beta chains from a single sample sequenced in a study of blood T cell repertoires in COVID-19. Method: immunoSEQ multiplex PCR; TCRdb's copy keeps in-frame clones and lacks some. This table holds 60,000 to 65,000 clones, 90% found once. The sequenced material came from peripheral blood. The receptors shown here come from a human donor with active COVID-19. The donor label of this sample is uncertain.

This clone was counted a few times. The genes are TRBV6-6 and TRBJ1-2; 7 bases agree with TRBD1. Germline-derived CDR1 and CDR2 are MNHNY and SVGAGI (reference sequence). Trimming removed 10 bases from V and 3 bases from J; junction bases left unmatched: 5. The CDR3 has 12 residues. CDR3 sequence reads: CAIQGVDYGYTF. CDR3 DNA sequence: TGTGCCATTCAGGGGGTCGACTATGGCTACACCTTC.

The chain combines TRBV30 with TRBJ1-2; D is undetermined. Germline V CDR1 and CDR2: GTSNPN, SVGIG (reference sequence). CDR3 length: 13 amino acids. V was pared by 0 bases and J by 5 bases, with 10 bases between. CDR3 in amino acids: CAWSVARGYGYTF. The CDR3 DNA follows: TGTGCCTGGAGTGTCGCGCGAGGGTATGGCTACACCTTC.

This clone was recorded once. V usage is TRBV9 and J usage is TRBJ2-7; D is perhaps TRBD1 (6 bases). Trimming removed 4 bases at V and 3 bases at J, with 11 bases between. The CDR3 sequence is 13 residues long. Germline values: CDR1 SGDLS, CDR2 YYNGEE. DNA for the CDR3: TGTGCCAGCAGCCTTCTGGACAGCTACGAGCAGTACTTC. Protein: CASSLLDSYEQYF.

The V call is TRBV4-3, the J call TRBJ1-4, with TRBD1 identical over 8 bases. V was pared by 0 bases and J by 4 bases, with 13 bases of the junction left unmatched. CDR3 length: 19 residues. Germline CDR1 is LGHNA and CDR2 is YSLEER. DNA of the CDR3: TGCGCCAGCAGCCAAGATGCGCCGAGGCGACAGGGGTTTAATGAAAAACTGTTTTTT. Translated: CASSQDAPRRQGFNEKLFF.

This clone was counted a few times. The chain joins TRBV27 to TRBJ2-1; 7 positions agree with TRBD1. Germline V gene data show CDR1 as MNHEY and CDR2 as SMNVEV (reference sequence). The CDR3 is 16 amino acids. V lost 4 bases, J lost 7 bases, and 13 bases stayed unmatched. CDR3 residues: CASSYTRTGDRNEQFF. CDR3 in DNA: TGTGCCAGCAGTTACACTAGAACAGGGGATCGAAATGAGCAGTTCTTC.

In its sample, this clone was seen a few times. J is TRBJ2-1 and V is TRBV7-9; 9 nucleotides line up with TRBD2. This CDR3 comprises 16 residues. The germline V gene has CDR1 SEHNR and CDR2 FQNEAQ (reference sequence). With V trimmed by 2 bases and J by 1 base, 3 bases remained unmatched. CDR3 coding DNA: TGTGCCAGCAGCTTACCTAGCGGGGTTTCCTACAATGAGCAGTTCTTC. Translation: CASSLPSGVSYNEQFF.

The chain uses TRBV30 and TRBJ2-2, with 7 bases fitting TRBD2. V shed 7 bases and J 5 bases; nucleotides not matched to a gene: 4. Germline V gene sequence: CDR1 GTSNPN, CDR2 SVGIG (reference sequence). This CDR3 is 12 amino acids long. CDR3: CAYPGLTGELFF. CDR3 DNA: TGTGCCTACCCGGGACTAACCGGGGAGCTGTTTTTT.

This chain joins TRBV28 and TRBJ2-5; possibly TRBD2 for D (6 bases). The ends were cut back, 1 base at V and 6 bases at J, with 18 bases in the middle. CDR1 and CDR2 (germline): MDHEN, SYDVKM. CDR3 length equals 16 residues. In DNA form, the CDR3 reads TGTGCCAGCAGTTTATCAGGCGGGGCCCCTAGTAAGACCCAGTACTTC. This translates into CASSLSGGAPSKTQYF.

The chain employs TRBV7-2 and TRBJ1-6, with D uncertain. Trimming cost V 2 bases and J 4 bases, with 15 bases left between them. The germline gives CDR1 SGHTA, CDR2 FQGNSA. The CDR3 runs to 17 residues. In DNA, the CDR3 is TGTGCCAGCAGCTTAAGCCGAACAGTTTTTTATAATTCACCCCTCCACTTT. Protein: CASSLSRTVFYNSPLHF.

The rearrangement uses TRBV5-1 and TRBJ2-2; D gene ambiguous. V was shortened by 2 bases and J by 5 bases, with 13 bases between the two germline ends. Germline V gene data show CDR1 as SGHRS and CDR2 as YFSETQ. The CDR3 loop spans 15 amino acids. CDR3 amino acids: CASSLAPLLTGELFF. The CDR3 region has the DNA TGCGCCAGCAGCTTAGCCCCTCTTTTAACCGGGGAGCTGTTTTTT.

The chain uses TRBV4-3 and TRBJ2-6; 12 positions agree with TRBD2. The junction had 7 bases not matched to a gene; V was cut back by 4 bases and J by 3 bases. Germline V lookup: CDR1 LGHNA, CDR2 YSLEER. This CDR3 is 18 amino acids long. The DNA for the CDR3 is TGCGCCAGCAGCCTTAGACTAGCGGGAGAAGTTGGGGCCAACGTCCTGACTTTC. Encoded protein: CASSLRLAGEVGANVLTF.

CDR3 sequence reads: CASSGPGQGTEKLFF. CDR3 DNA: TGTGCCAGCAGCGGTCCGGGACAGGGGACTGAAAAACTGTTTTTT. The chain is built from TRBV3-1 (or the pseudogene TRBV3-2) and TRBJ1-4; 10 nucleotides line up with TRBD1. J lost 7 bases, V lost 5 bases, and 7 bases had no gene match. Germline assignment: CDR1 LGHDT and CDR2 YNNKEL (reference sequence). There are 15 residues in the CDR3.